The source of this T cell receptor (beta chain) is a study of blood T cells in healthy people across ages. The study, taken as a whole, reports: Unsorted PBMCs prevented conclusive naive versus antigen-experienced comparison.

Then a second PCR, running about 6 to 11 cycles, was carried out with a sample-barcoded 5' primer and a J-beta primer mix. Every single cDNA molecule received a tag from a template-switch adaptor with 12 random nucleotides. At least 2.5 million CDR3-containing paired-end reads were obtained per sample. TCRdb redid the calling of the 5' RACE reads with MiXCR, one entry per CDR3 protein. The sample has about 1.8 million distinct CDR3 sequences; around half are singletons. CDR3 length: 14 residues. Germline trimming cut 6 bases from V and 3 bases from J; bases unmatched to any gene: 9. Germline V gives CDR1 DFQATT, CDR2 SNEGSKA (reference sequence). On this clonotype itself: Its antigen is not identified.

What was sequenced was blood. This receptor was obtained from a woman aged 40 to 50 in good health. J is TRBJ2-5 and V is TRBV20-1; TRBD1 agrees at 8 bases. CDR3 sequence (DNA): TGCAGTGCCAAATGGGGGACAGGTGAAGAGACCCAGTACTTC. Its protein is CSAKWGTGEETQYF.